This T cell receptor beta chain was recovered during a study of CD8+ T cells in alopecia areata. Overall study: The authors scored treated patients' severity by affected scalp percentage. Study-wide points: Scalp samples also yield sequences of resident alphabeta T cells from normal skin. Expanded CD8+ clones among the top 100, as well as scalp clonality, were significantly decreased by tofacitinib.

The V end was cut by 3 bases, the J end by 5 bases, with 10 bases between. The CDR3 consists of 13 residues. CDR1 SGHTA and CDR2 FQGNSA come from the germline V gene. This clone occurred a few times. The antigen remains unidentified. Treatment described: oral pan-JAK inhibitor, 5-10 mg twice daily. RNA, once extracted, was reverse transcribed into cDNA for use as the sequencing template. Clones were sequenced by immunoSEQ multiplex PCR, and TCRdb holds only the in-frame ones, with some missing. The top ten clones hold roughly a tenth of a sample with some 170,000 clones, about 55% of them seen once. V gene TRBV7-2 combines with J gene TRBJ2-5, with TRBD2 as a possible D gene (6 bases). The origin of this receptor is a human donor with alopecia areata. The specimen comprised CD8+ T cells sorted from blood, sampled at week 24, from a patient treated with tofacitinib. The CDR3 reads CASSLGGTETQYF. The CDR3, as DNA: TGTGCCAGCAGCTTGGGGGGTACGGAGACCCAGTACTTC.